This is a list of T cell receptor beta chains from one sample in a study of T cell changes during pregnancy in multiple sclerosis. This table comes from immunoSEQ multiplex PCR, and its TCRdb copy is limited to in-frame clones, with some not included. The sample contains some 70,000 clones, about 91% of which appear only once. Material: peripheral blood, obtained in the second trimester of pregnancy. Every receptor here comes from a female donor in good health, enrolled as a control in a pregnancy study. Each CDR3 is given with its conserved first and last residue. The order of the fields is clone size, D gene, V gene, J gene, CDR3 DNA, CDR3 protein. The D gene is left open where the match is weak. Size values are once, few and many counts, or a class for expanded clones, and some rows have none.

size: once; D: .; V: TRBV29-1; J: TRBJ1-2; DNA: TGCAGCGTTTTCTCCGGGCCCAGGGCTGGCTACACCTTC; CDR3: CSVFSGPRAGYTF
size: .; D: .; V: TRBV4-1; J: TRBJ1-5; DNA: TGCGCCAGCAGCCAGGGTGACAGGAAAGGGAGCAATCAGCCCCAGCATTTT; CDR3: CASSQGDRKGSNQPQHF
size: .; D: .; V: TRBV28; J: TRBJ2-2; DNA: TGTGCCAGCAGTTCCGGGATCGGGGAGCTGTTTTTT; CDR3: CASSSGIGELFF
size: .; D: .; V: TRBV23-1; J: TRBJ2-3; DNA: TGCGCCAGCGTTAGAGGGACAGATACGCAGTATTTT; CDR3: CASVRGTDTQYF
size: .; D: .; V: TRBV20-1; J: TRBJ2-7; DNA: TGCAGTGCAGCCCGTTCCTACGAGCAGTACTTC; CDR3: CSAARSYEQYF
size: .; D: TRBD1; V: TRBV7-9; J: TRBJ2-2; DNA: TGTGCCAGCAGCTCCAATGCAGGGGGCCCGTCGAACACCGGGGAGCTGTTTTTT; CDR3: CASSSNAGGPSNTGELFF
size: .; D: TRBD1; V: TRBV28; J: TRBJ2-7; DNA: TGTGCCAGCAGTCCGTTCCGACAGGGGAACTACGAGCAGTACTTC; CDR3: CASSPFRQGNYEQYF
size: .; D: .; V: TRBV12-5; J: TRBJ2-7; DNA: TGTGCTAGTGGTTTGGACGCGCCGGGGGCCTACGAGCAGTACTTC; CDR3: CASGLDAPGAYEQYF
size: .; D: .; V: TRBV7-2; J: TRBJ2-7; DNA: TGTGCCAGCAGCGACAGTCGCACCCCCTCCTACGAGCAGTACTTC; CDR3: CASSDSRTPSYEQYF
size: .; D: .; V: TRBV9; J: TRBJ2-5; DNA: TGTGCCAGCAACCTAGGGGGGGAGGAGACCCAGTACTTC; CDR3: CASNLGGEETQYF
size: .; D: TRBD1; V: TRBV4-3; J: TRBJ1-5; DNA: TGCGCCAGCAGCCAAGATCGATGGGTGACAGGGGCCAGAGTGGCCCAGCATTTT; CDR3: CASSQDRWVTGARVAQHF
size: .; D: .; V: TRBV5-4; J: TRBJ1-2; DNA: TGTGCCAGCAGCTTGGTCCCAGCTAACTATGGCTACACCTTC; CDR3: CASSLVPANYGYTF
size: .; D: TRBD1; V: TRBV30; J: TRBJ2-2; DNA: TGTGCCTGTCCGCGAAACAGGGGGAACACCGGGGAGCTGTTTTTT; CDR3: CACPRNRGNTGELFF